This TCR beta chain was sequenced for a study of CD39 and CD103 CD8 tumor-infiltrating T cells (dated by TCRdb to 2016 to 2019). Concerning the study at large: An HPV-positive HNSCC, an HPV-negative HNSCC, an ovarian cancer and a melanoma patient were represented in the repertoire comparisons shown. Deep sequencing of TCRbeta CDR3 was used to compare the repertoires of CD8 TIL subsets, defined by CD103 and CD39, with those of peripheral memory CD8 T cells.

As regards this clone: It has no known antigen specificity. Base qualities are not provided; no much larger clone lies one nucleotide away.

For each subset, between roughly 10,000 and 100,000 sorted cells were used for genomic DNA extraction with the DNeasy Blood and Tissue Kit. The immunoSEQ service sequenced and mapped the TCRbeta V-J or V-D-J regions, with each sample reaching coverage above 8x. The paper's data handling went like this. The analysis included only productive rearrangements exported from the immunoSEQ Analyzer platform, and clonality was assessed using the 500 most abundant clones. The Morisita-Horn similarity index and the Jaccard index were used to quantify the overlap in repertoires between populations. In six cancer patients, Morisita-Horn similarity was measured between the TCR repertoires of CD8 T-cell subsets. This is the immuneACCESS table as TCRdb keeps it, with only in-frame sequences that have V and J called. A part of the clones is gone; compared with another copy, unresolved V genes explain less than half, and the rest is unexplained. The V and J calls and clone size were taken over from that table, and D and trimming were inferred from the DNA. Counted in this sample were about 17,000 clones; around nine tenths of them appeared once. The ten largest account for 4.3% of the sample.

Patients were not receiving therapy at sample collection, though earlier treatments ranged from chemotherapy, radiotherapy, surgery and immunotherapy to none. After thawing, cells were enriched for T lymphocytes using a negative-selection kit, with EpCAM beads added for tumor-infiltrating lymphocytes. Memory CD8 T cells were sorted as CD8+CD4-CD45RA- cells regardless of CCR7 expression. Peripheral blood mononuclear cells were obtained using a Ficoll-Paque PLUS gradient and were cryopreserved prior to analysis. On a FACSAria II, each population was sorted to 99% purity, and the resulting cell pellets were frozen for TCR sequencing with no culture step. Based on the germline V gene, the CDR1 and CDR2 sequences are SGHVS and FNYEAQ. The CDR3 goes from the cysteine to the phenylalanine over 18 residues. The CDR3 DNA has 54 bases and is translated from base 1. Germline trimming amounts to 1 base on V and 1 base on J, with 8 as the count of junction bases outside the gene matches.

The full study reports these points: Compared with DN and SP CD8 TILs and with blood memory CD8 T cells, DP CD8 TILs appeared more oligoclonal, with the top 30 clonotypes covering roughly 55-90%. Clonotypes from DN TILs largely overlapped with peripheral memory CD8 repertoires, while clonotypes from DP TILs were only rarely found in blood or uninvolved lymph node.

Recombination connected TRBV7-6 to TRBJ2-2, with 8 junctional bases fitting TRBD2. Material for sequencing was CD8+ T cells sorted from blood. The cell subset or site label corresponds to: total memory CD8 T cells (CD45RA-CCR7+/-) from blood or uninvolved lymph node. The sequence was obtained from a human donor with head and neck squamous cell carcinoma. The DNA reads as follows: TGTGCCAGCAGCTTAGTGGCTGCGGGGGGACTGAACACCGGGGAGCTGTTTTTT. It translates as CASSLVAAGGLNTGELFF.